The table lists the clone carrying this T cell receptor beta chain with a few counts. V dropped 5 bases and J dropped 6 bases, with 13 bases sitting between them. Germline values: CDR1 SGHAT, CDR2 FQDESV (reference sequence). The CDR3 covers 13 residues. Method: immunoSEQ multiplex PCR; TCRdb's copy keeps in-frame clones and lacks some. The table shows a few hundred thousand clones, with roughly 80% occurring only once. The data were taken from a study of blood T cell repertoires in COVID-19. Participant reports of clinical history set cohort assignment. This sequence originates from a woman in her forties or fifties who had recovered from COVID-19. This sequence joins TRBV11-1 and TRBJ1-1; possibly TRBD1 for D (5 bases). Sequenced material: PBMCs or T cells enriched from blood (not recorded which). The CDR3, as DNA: TGTGCCAGCAGCCCCCTCGCGGGGGCTGAAGCTTTCTTT. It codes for CASSPLAGAEAFF.